This is a list of T cell receptor beta chains from one sample in a study of PD-L1 blockade in urothelial cancer. TCRdb's table, derived via immunoSEQ multiplex PCR, lists solely in-frame clones and lacks some. The sample consists of about 80,000 clones, 87% of them appearing once. The sample was PBMCs, taken around atezolizumab (anti-PD-L1) treatment. Receptors originate from a woman in her seventies with urothelial cancer. CDR3s include the opening cysteine and the closing phenylalanine or tryptophan. A D gene is named only where the DNA matches it firmly. Only some rows state a clone size, as once, few, many or a class for expanded clones.

size: NA; J: TRBJ2-1; D: NA; V: TRBV5-4; CDR3: CASRTGTSSYNEQFF; DNA: TGTGCCAGCAGGACCGGGACAAGCTCCTACAATGAGCAGTTCTTC
size: NA; J: TRBJ2-7; D: TRBD1; V: TRBV18; CDR3: CASSPPTTGGYEQYF; DNA: TGTGCCAGCTCACCACCGACCACAGGGGGCTACGAGCAGTACTTC
size: once; J: TRBJ2-2; D: NA; V: TRBV4-1; CDR3: CASSQTRNTGELFF; DNA: TGCGCCAGCAGCCAGACTAGGAACACCGGGGAGCTGTTTTTT
size: NA; J: TRBJ2-5; D: TRBD2; V: TRBV4-1; CDR3: CASSHPIGTGLAGGQETQYF; DNA: TGCGCCAGCAGCCATCCTATTGGTACGGGACTAGCGGGAGGGCAAGAGACCCAGTACTTC
size: NA; J: TRBJ2-5; D: TRBD2; V: TRBV5-1; CDR3: CASSLVTSGSQETQYF; DNA: TGCGCCAGCAGCTTGGTTACTAGCGGGTCTCAAGAGACCCAGTACTTC
size: NA; J: TRBJ2-1; D: TRBD1; V: TRBV19; CDR3: CASSIDRGQGPYNEQFF; DNA: TGTGCCAGTAGTATAGATAGGGGACAGGGCCCTTACAATGAGCAGTTCTTC
size: NA; J: TRBJ1-2; D: NA; V: TRBV29-1; CDR3: CSVEEAGTGFGYTF; DNA: TGCAGCGTTGAAGAGGCGGGGACCGGCTTTGGCTACACCTTC
size: NA; J: TRBJ1-2; D: NA; V: TRBV7-2; CDR3: CASSLERQAYSGYTF; DNA: TGTGCCAGCAGCTTAGAACGACAGGCGTATAGTGGCTACACCTTC
size: NA; J: TRBJ2-3; D: TRBD2; V: TRBV19; CDR3: CASSLTRRGRASDTQYF; DNA: TGTGCCAGTAGTCTAACCCGACGCGGGAGGGCCTCAGATACGCAGTATTTT
size: once; J: TRBJ1-5; D: TRBD1; V: TRBV30; CDR3: CAWSAFRGHQPQHF; DNA: TGTGCCTGGAGTGCATTCAGGGGGCATCAGCCCCAGCATTTT
size: few; J: TRBJ2-7; D: NA; V: TRBV27; CDR3: CASSLGSGVSEQYF; DNA: TGTGCCAGCAGTTTAGGTTCGGGAGTGAGCGAGCAGTACTTC
size: once; J: TRBJ2-2; D: NA; V: TRBV10-2; CDR3: CASSSSYTGELFF; DNA: TGCGCCAGCAGCTCTAGTTACACCGGGGAGCTGTTTTTT
size: few; J: TRBJ1-5; D: NA; V: TRBV30; CDR3: CAWSVHGGLRDLYSNQPQHF; DNA: TGTGCCTGGAGTGTACATGGAGGGTTGAGGGACTTATATAGCAATCAGCCCCAGCATTTT
size: few; J: TRBJ2-3; D: TRBD1; V: TRBV30; CDR3: CAWRGQGIDTQYF; DNA: TGTGCCTGGAGGGGACAGGGGATAGATACGCAGTATTTT
size: NA; J: TRBJ1-3; D: TRBD1; V: TRBV5-1; CDR3: CASSGNTGASSGNTIYF; DNA: TGCGCCAGCAGCGGGAATACAGGGGCGAGCTCTGGAAACACCATATATTTT
size: NA; J: TRBJ1-3; D: NA; V: TRBV7-2; CDR3: CASSTGLNTIYF; DNA: TGTGCCAGCAGCACTGGTCTGAACACCATATATTTT
size: NA; J: TRBJ1-1; D: NA; V: TRBV18; CDR3: CASSPRSSWGAEAFF; DNA: TGTGCCAGCTCACCACGGTCGTCTTGGGGGGCTGAAGCTTTCTTT
size: NA; J: TRBJ1-2; D: TRBD1; V: TRBV10-2; CDR3: CASIETGTGTYGYTF; DNA: TGCGCCAGCATCGAGACCGGGACAGGGACTTATGGCTACACCTTC
size: NA; J: TRBJ2-4; D: TRBD2; V: TRBV28; CDR3: CASSYGTSYKDIQYF; DNA: TGTGCCAGCAGCTATGGGACTAGCTATAAGGACATTCAGTACTTC
size: NA; J: TRBJ1-5; D: NA; V: TRBV2; CDR3: CASSRELQPQHF; DNA: TGTGCCAGCAGTCGGGAGTTACAGCCCCAGCATTTT
size: NA; J: TRBJ2-2; D: NA; V: TRBV19; CDR3: CASSTQGPGELFF; DNA: TGTGCCAGTAGTACTCAGGGCCCCGGGGAGCTGTTTTTT
size: NA; J: TRBJ2-1; D: NA; V: TRBV9; CDR3: CASSVADRRGEQFF; DNA: TGTGCCAGCAGCGTGGCGGACAGGCGGGGTGAGCAGTTCTTC
size: NA; J: TRBJ2-1; D: NA; V: TRBV30; CDR3: CAWRRSRVLRGNEQFF; DNA: TGTGCCTGGAGACGGAGCCGCGTCCTCCGGGGCAATGAGCAGTTCTTC
size: NA; J: TRBJ1-3; D: NA; V: TRBV7-2; CDR3: CASSPSGGRNTIYF; DNA: TGTGCCAGCAGCCCTTCCGGGGGACGAAACACCATATATTTT
size: NA; J: TRBJ2-1; D: TRBD2; V: TRBV4-3; CDR3: CASSQGASGGTNEQFF; DNA: TGCGCCAGCAGCCAAGGTGCTAGCGGGGGGACCAATGAGCAGTTCTTC
size: NA; J: TRBJ2-5; D: NA; V: TRBV11-3; CDR3: CASSLAVGGRETQYF; DNA: TGTGCCAGCAGCCTAGCTGTGGGGGGAAGAGAGACCCAGTACTTC
size: NA; J: TRBJ1-1; D: NA; V: TRBV6-5; CDR3: CASSYWRTDTEAFF; DNA: TGTGCCAGCAGTTACTGGAGGACGGACACTGAAGCTTTCTTT
size: few; J: TRBJ1-5; D: TRBD1; V: TRBV5-6; CDR3: CASSLGTGYSNQPQHF; DNA: TGTGCCAGCAGCTTGGGGACAGGGTACTCCAATCAGCCCCAGCATTTT
size: many; J: TRBJ2-7; D: TRBD1; V: TRBV19; CDR3: CASKGSRTGGDEQYF; DNA: TGTGCCAGTAAGGGGTCCCGGACAGGGGGCGACGAGCAGTACTTC
size: few; J: TRBJ2-5; D: NA; V: TRBV7-2; CDR3: CASSRGLRETQYF; DNA: TGTGCCAGCAGCCGGGGACTGCGAGAGACCCAGTACTTC
size: NA; J: TRBJ2-1; D: TRBD2; V: TRBV6-6; CDR3: CASSYPGGGEQFF; DNA: TGTGCCAGCAGTTACCCCGGCGGGGGTGAGCAGTTCTTC
size: NA; J: TRBJ1-5; D: NA; V: TRBV27; CDR3: CASSLKAGNQPQHF; DNA: TGTGCCAGCAGTTTAAAGGCCGGGAATCAGCCCCAGCATTTT
size: NA; J: TRBJ1-1; D: TRBD1; V: TRBV2; CDR3: CASSDRGYTEAFF; DNA: TGTGCCAGCAGTGACAGGGGGTACACTGAAGCTTTCTTT
size: NA; J: TRBJ2-5; D: NA; V: TRBV29-1; CDR3: CSVARSWGLGETQYF; DNA: TGCAGCGTTGCAAGGAGTTGGGGGCTCGGGGAGACCCAGTACTTC
size: NA; J: TRBJ2-5; D: NA; V: TRBV15; CDR3: CATSRGGGRETQYF; DNA: TGTGCCACCAGCAGAGGGGGGGGCAGAGAGACCCAGTACTTC
size: NA; J: TRBJ2-1; D: NA; V: TRBV10-1; CDR3: CASSENSGADDEQFF; DNA: TGCGCCAGCAGCGAGAACTCCGGAGCGGACGATGAGCAGTTCTTC
size: NA; J: TRBJ1-1; D: NA; V: TRBV27; CDR3: CASSHWGGLGEAFF; DNA: TGTGCCAGCAGTCACTGGGGAGGGTTAGGTGAAGCTTTCTTT
size: NA; J: TRBJ1-3; D: TRBD1; V: TRBV6-5; CDR3: CASSYRDSSGNTIYF; DNA: TGTGCCAGCAGTTACCGGGACAGCTCTGGAAACACCATATATTTT
size: NA; J: TRBJ1-6; D: NA; V: TRBV30; CDR3: CAWSLVEGSPLHF; DNA: TGTGCCTGGAGTCTCGTGGAGGGATCACCCCTCCACTTT
size: NA; J: TRBJ2-7; D: NA; V: TRBV5-1; CDR3: CASSLEGAPEYEQYF; DNA: TGCGCCAGCAGCTTGGAAGGGGCCCCGGAGTACGAGCAGTACTTC
size: NA; J: TRBJ2-3; D: NA; V: TRBV6-6; CDR3: CASSSGVDTDTQYF; DNA: TGTGCCAGCAGTTCGGGAGTAGACACAGATACGCAGTATTTT
size: NA; J: TRBJ1-2; D: TRBD1; V: TRBV5-6; CDR3: CASSLGTGSSWGYTF; DNA: TGTGCCAGCAGCTTGGGGACAGGGTCATCGTGGGGCTACACCTTC
size: NA; J: TRBJ1-5; D: TRBD1; V: TRBV6-1; CDR3: CASSGGQAINQPQHF; DNA: TGTGCCAGCAGCGGCGGACAGGCAATCAATCAGCCCCAGCATTTT
size: NA; J: TRBJ2-7; D: TRBD2; V: TRBV9; CDR3: CASSVAAGGYEQYF; DNA: TGTGCCAGCAGCGTAGCGGCGGGGGGTTACGAGCAGTACTTC
size: NA; J: TRBJ2-5; D: TRBD2; V: TRBV7-3; CDR3: CASSRSSGTSGRPGETQYF; DNA: TGTGCCAGCAGCCGCTCCTCCGGGACTAGCGGGAGGCCCGGGGAGACCCAGTACTTC
size: NA; J: TRBJ1-5; D: TRBD1; V: TRBV6-5; CDR3: CASRPGTGDQPQHF; DNA: TGTGCCAGCAGGCCGGGGACAGGGGATCAGCCCCAGCATTTT
size: NA; J: TRBJ2-3; D: TRBD2; V: TRBV9; CDR3: CASSVGGGDIDTQYF; DNA: TGTGCCAGCAGCGTAGGCGGGGGGGACATAGATACGCAGTATTTT
size: NA; J: TRBJ1-6; D: NA; V: TRBV6-1; CDR3: CASSEAARVFNSPLHF; DNA: TGTGCCAGCAGTGAAGCGGCACGGGTCTTTAATTCACCCCTCCACTTT
size: NA; J: TRBJ2-7; D: TRBD2; V: TRBV28; CDR3: CASSLSGTSGSYEQYF; DNA: TGTGCCAGCAGTTTGTCCGGGACTAGCGGGAGCTACGAGCAGTACTTC
size: NA; J: TRBJ2-1; D: TRBD2; V: TRBV13; CDR3: CASSFRRGGFISHNEQFF; DNA: TGTGCCAGCAGCTTCCGGCGGGGGGGCTTTATTTCTCACAATGAGCAGTTCTTC
size: once; J: TRBJ2-1; D: TRBD2; V: TRBV5-1; CDR3: CASSSNRGLAGEQFF; DNA: TGCGCCAGCAGCTCGAACAGGGGACTAGCAGGGGAGCAGTTCTTC
size: few; J: TRBJ2-3; D: TRBD2; V: TRBV7-2; CDR3: CASSLLAGDTDTQYF; DNA: TGTGCCAGCAGCCTCCTAGCGGGAGACACAGATACGCAGTATTTT
size: NA; J: TRBJ2-6; D: NA; V: TRBV5-1; CDR3: CASSATGAGANVLTF; DNA: TGCGCCAGCAGCGCAACAGGAGCTGGGGCCAACGTCCTGACTTTC